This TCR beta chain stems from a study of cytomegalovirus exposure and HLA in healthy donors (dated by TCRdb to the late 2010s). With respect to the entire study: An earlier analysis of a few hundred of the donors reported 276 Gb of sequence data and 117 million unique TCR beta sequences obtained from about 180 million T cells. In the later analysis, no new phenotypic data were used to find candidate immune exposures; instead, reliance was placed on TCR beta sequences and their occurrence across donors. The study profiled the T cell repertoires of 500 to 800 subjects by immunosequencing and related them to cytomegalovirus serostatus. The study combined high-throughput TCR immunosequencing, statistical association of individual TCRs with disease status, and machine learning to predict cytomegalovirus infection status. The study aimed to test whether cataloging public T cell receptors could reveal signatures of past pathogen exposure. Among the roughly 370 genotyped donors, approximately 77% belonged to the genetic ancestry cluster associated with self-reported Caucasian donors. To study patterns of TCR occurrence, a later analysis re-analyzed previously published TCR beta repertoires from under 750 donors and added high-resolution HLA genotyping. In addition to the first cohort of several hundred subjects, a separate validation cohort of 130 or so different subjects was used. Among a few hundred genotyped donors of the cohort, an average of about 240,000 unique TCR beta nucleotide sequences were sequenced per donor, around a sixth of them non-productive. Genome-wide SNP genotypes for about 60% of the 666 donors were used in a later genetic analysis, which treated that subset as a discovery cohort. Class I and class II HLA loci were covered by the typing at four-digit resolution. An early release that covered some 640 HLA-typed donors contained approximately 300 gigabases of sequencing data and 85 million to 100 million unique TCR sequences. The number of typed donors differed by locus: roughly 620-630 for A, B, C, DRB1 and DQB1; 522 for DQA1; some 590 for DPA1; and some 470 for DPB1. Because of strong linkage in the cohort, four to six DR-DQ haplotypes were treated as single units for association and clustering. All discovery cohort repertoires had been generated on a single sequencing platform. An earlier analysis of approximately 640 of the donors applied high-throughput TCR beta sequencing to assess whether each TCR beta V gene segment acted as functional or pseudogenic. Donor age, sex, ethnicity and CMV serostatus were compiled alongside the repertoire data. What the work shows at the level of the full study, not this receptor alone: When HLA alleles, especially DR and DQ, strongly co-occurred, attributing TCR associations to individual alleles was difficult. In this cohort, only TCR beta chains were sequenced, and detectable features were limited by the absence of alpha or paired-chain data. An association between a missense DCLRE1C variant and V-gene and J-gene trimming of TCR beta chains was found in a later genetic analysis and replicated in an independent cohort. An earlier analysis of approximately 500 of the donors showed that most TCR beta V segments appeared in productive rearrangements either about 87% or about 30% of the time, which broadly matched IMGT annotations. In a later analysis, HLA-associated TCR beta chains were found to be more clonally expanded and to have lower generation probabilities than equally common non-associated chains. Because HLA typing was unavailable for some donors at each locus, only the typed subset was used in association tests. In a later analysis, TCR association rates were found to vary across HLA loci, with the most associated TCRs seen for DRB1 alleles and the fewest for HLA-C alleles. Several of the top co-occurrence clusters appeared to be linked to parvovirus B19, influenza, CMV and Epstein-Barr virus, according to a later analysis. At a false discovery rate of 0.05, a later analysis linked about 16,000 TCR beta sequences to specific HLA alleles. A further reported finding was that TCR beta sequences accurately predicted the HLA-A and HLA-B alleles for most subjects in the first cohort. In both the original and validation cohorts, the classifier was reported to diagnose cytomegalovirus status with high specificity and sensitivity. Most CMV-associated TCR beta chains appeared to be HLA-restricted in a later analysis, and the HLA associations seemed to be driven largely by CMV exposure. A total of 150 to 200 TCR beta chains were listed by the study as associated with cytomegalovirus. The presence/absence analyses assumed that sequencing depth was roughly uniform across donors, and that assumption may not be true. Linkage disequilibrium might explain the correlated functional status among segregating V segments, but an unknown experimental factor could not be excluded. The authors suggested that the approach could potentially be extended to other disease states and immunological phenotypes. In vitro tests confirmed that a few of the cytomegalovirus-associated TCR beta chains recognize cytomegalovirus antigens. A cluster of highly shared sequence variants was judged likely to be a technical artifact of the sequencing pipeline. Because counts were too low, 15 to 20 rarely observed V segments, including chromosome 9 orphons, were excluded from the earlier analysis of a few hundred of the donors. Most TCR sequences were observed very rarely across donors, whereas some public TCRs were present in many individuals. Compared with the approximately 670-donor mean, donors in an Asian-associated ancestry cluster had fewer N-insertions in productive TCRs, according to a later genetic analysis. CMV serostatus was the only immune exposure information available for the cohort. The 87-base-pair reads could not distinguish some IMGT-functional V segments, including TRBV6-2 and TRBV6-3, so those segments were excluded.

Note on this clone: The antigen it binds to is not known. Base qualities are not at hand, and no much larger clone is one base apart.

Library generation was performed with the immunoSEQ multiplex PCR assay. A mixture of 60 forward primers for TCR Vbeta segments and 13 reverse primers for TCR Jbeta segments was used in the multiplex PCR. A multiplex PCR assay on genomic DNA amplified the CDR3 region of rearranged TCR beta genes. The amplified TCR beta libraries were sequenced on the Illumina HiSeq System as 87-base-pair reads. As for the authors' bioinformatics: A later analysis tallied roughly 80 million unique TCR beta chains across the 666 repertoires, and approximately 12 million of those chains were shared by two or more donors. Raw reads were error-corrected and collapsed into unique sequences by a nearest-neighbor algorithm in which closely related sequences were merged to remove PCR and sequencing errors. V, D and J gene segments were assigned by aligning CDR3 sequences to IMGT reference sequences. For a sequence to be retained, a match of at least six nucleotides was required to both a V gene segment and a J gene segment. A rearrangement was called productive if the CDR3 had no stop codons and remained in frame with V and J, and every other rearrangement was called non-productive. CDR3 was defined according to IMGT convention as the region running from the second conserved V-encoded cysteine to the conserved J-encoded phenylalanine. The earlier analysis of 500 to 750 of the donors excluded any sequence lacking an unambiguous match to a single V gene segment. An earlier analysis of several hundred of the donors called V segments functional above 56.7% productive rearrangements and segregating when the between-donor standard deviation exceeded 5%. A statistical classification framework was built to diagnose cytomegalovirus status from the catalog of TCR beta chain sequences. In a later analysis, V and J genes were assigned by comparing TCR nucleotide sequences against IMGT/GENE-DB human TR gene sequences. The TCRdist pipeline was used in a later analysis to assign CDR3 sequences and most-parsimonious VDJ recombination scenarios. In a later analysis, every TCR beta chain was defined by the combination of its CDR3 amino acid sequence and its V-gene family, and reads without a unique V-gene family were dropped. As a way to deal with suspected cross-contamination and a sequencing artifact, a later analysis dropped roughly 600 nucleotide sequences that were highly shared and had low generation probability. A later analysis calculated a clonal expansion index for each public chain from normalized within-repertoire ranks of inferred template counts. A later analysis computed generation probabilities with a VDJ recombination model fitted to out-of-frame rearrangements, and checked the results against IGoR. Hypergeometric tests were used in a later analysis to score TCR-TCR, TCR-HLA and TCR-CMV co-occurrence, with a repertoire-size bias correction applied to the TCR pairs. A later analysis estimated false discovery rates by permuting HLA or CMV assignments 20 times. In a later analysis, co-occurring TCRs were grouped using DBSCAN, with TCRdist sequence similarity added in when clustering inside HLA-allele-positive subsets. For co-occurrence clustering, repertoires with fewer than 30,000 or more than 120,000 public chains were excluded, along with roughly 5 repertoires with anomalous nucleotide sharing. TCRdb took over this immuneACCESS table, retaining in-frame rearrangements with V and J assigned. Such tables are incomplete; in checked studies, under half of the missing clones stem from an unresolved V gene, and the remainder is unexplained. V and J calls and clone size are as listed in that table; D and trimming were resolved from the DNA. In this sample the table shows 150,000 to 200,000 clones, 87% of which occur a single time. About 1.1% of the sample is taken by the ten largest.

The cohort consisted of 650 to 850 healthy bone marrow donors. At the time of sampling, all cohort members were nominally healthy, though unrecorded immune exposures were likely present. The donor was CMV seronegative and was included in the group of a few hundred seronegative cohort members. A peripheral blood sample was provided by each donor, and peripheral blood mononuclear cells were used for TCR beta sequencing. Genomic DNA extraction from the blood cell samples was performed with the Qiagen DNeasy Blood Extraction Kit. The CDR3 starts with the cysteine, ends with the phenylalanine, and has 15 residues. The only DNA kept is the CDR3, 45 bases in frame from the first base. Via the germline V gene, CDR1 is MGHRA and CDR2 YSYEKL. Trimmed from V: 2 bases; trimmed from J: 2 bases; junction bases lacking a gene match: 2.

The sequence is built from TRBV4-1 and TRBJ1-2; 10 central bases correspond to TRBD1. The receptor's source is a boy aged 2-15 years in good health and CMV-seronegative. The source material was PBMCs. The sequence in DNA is TGCGCCAGCAGCCAACCGGGACAGGGGAACTATGGCTACACCTTC. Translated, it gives CASSQPGQGNYGYTF.